These T cell receptor beta chains were read from a single sample in a study of vaccination and CD4 T cells after COVID-19. TCRdb ran MiXCR on the PCR reads and lists one entry per CDR3 protein. The sample yields approximately 24,000 distinct CDR3 sequences, about 40% seen once. These receptors lack a known antigen. Sequences were derived from CD4+ T cells from blood, cultured in vitro, sampled about 7 months after SARS-CoV-2 vaccination. These receptors were obtained from a human donor who had recovered from COVID-19. The CDR3 runs from the conserved cysteine through the conserved F or W. Each record gives: V gene, D gene, J gene, clone size, CDR3 protein, CDR3 DNA. A D gene is named only where the DNA matches it firmly. Size tells how often a clone was seen (once, few, many) or the class of an expanded clone, and some rows leave it out.

>TRBV28|NA|TRBJ1-5|few
CASSFLKGGNQPQHF
TGTGCCAGCAGTTTCCTGAAGGGAGGCAATCAGCCCCAGCATTTT
>TRBV19|NA|TRBJ2-5|few
CASSIGREETQYF
TGTGCCAGTAGTATTGGTCGGGAAGAGACCCAGTACTTC
>TRBV20-1|NA|TRBJ2-3|NA
CSASDGPPDTQYF
TGCAGTGCTAGTGACGGGCCCCCAGATACGCAGTATTTT
>TRBV5-1|NA|TRBJ1-1|NA
CASSLGWDTEAFF
TGCGCCAGCAGCTTGGGGTGGGACACTGAAGCTTTCTTT
>TRBV10-3|NA|TRBJ1-2|NA
CAISGQNYGYTF
TGTGCCATCAGTGGACAGAACTATGGCTACACCTTC
>TRBV18|TRBD2|TRBJ2-7|NA
CASSPSGTSYEQYF
TGTGCCAGCTCACCTAGCGGGACATCCTACGAGCAGTACTTC
>TRBV11-3|TRBD1|TRBJ2-1|NA
CASSYRDRRNEQFF
TGTGCCAGCAGCTACCGGGACAGGCGCAATGAGCAGTTCTTC
>TRBV5-8|NA|TRBJ2-5|NA
CASSEAGRETQYF
TGTGCCAGCAGCGAGGCAGGGCGGGAGACCCAGTACTTC
>TRBV5-4|TRBD1|TRBJ2-7|NA
CASSAGTVSSYEQYF
TGTGCCAGCAGCGCCGGGACAGTGAGCTCCTACGAGCAGTACTTC
>TRBV7-2|NA|TRBJ2-3|few
CASSLVRTVDTQYF
TGTGCCAGCAGCTTAGTTCGGACCGTAGATACGCAGTATTTT
>TRBV15|NA|TRBJ2-7|few
CATSRATSYEQYF
TGTGCCACCAGCAGGGCCACCAGTTACGAGCAGTACTTC
>TRBV19|TRBD1|TRBJ2-7|once
CASGQGGYEQYF
TGTGCCTCGGGACAGGGTGGGTACGAGCAGTACTTC
>TRBV6-1|NA|TRBJ2-3|NA
CASRTTYTQYF
TGTGCCAGCAGAACAACCTATACGCAGTATTTT
>TRBV28|NA|TRBJ2-1|NA
CASSLLVHEQFF
TGTGCCAGCAGTTTACTAGTACATGAGCAGTTCTTC
>TRBV7-9|TRBD1|TRBJ1-1|few
CASSFLDRMNTEAFF
TGTGCCAGCAGCTTTCTGGACAGGATGAACACTGAAGCTTTCTTT
>TRBV10-3|NA|TRBJ2-5|NA
CAISAWGQETQYF
TGTGCCATCAGTGCGTGGGGTCAGGAGACCCAGTACTTC
>TRBV20-1|NA|TRBJ2-7|NA
CSAQSWLDEQYF
TGCAGTGCCCAGAGCTGGTTGGACGAGCAGTACTTC
>TRBV7-9|NA|TRBJ2-7|NA
CASSLTVGEQYF
TGTGCCAGCAGCTTAACCGTGGGCGAGCAGTACTTC
>TRBV27|TRBD2|TRBJ2-1|few
CASSWLAGRVEQFF
TGTGCCAGCAGTTGGCTAGCGGGAAGGGTTGAGCAGTTCTTC
>TRBV27|NA|TRBJ2-3|NA
CASSLSRVTDTQYF
TGTGCCAGCAGTTTAAGCCGGGTCACAGATACGCAGTATTTT
>TRBV7-2|NA|TRBJ2-5|few
CASSASLETQYF
TGTGCCAGCAGCGCCTCATTGGAGACCCAGTACTTC
>TRBV6-2/TRBV6-3|NA|TRBJ2-5|NA
CASRSTSRETQYF
TGTGCCAGCAGATCGACTAGTCGGGAGACCCAGTACTTC
>TRBV6-1|NA|TRBJ2-4|NA
CASISLSAKNIQYF
TGTGCCAGCATTTCCCTATCAGCCAAAAACATTCAGTACTTC
>TRBV6-5|NA|TRBJ1-1|NA
CASSYPDSEAFF
TGTGCCAGCAGTTACCCGGACAGTGAAGCTTTCTTT
>TRBV20-1|NA|TRBJ2-4|few
CSARGVGHIQYF
TGCAGTGCTAGAGGGGTAGGGCACATTCAGTACTTC
>TRBV15|TRBD2|TRBJ2-5|medium-sized
CATSDVGGETQYF
TGTGCCACCAGCGACGTGGGGGGGGAGACCCAGTACTTC
>TRBV20-1|TRBD2|TRBJ2-5|few
CSAKPQGLAKQETQYF
TGCAGTGCTAAACCCCAGGGACTAGCGAAACAAGAGACCCAGTACTTC
>TRBV6-1|NA|TRBJ2-5|few
CASRNPTAYQETQYF
TGTGCCAGCAGGAACCCGACAGCGTACCAAGAGACCCAGTACTTC
>TRBV18|NA|TRBJ2-3|NA
CASSPQLSTDTQYF
TGTGCCAGCTCACCGCAACTTAGCACAGATACGCAGTATTTT
>TRBV24-1|NA|TRBJ2-1|NA
CATSDNGPANEQFF
TGTGCCACCAGTGACAACGGGCCGGCGAATGAGCAGTTCTTC
>TRBV7-8|TRBD1|TRBJ2-5|NA
CASSLLPDRGLETQYF
TGTGCCAGCAGCTTACTTCCAGACAGGGGGCTAGAGACCCAGTACTTC
>TRBV28|TRBD1|TRBJ2-5|few
CASSWDRVTQTQYF
TGTGCCAGCAGCTGGGACAGGGTAACCCAGACCCAGTACTTC
>TRBV20-1|TRBD2|TRBJ2-5|few
CSARTTSGRARETQYF
TGCAGTGCTAGAACCACTAGCGGGAGGGCCCGAGAGACCCAGTACTTC
>TRBV4-1|NA|TRBJ2-5|NA
CASSIGTQETQYF
TGCGCCAGCAGCATCGGGACCCAAGAGACCCAGTACTTC
>TRBV27|NA|TRBJ2-3|NA
CASGLYRDTQYF
TGTGCCAGCGGTTTATACAGAGATACGCAGTATTTT
>TRBV6-5|NA|TRBJ2-7|NA
CASSWGRTTSYEQYF
TGTGCCAGCAGTTGGGGTCGGACGACCTCCTACGAGCAGTACTTC
>TRBV20-1|NA|TRBJ1-2|NA
CSARGTGTGTLYGYTF
TGCAGTGCTAGAGGCACAGGGACGGGCACCCTCTATGGCTACACCTTC
>TRBV15|TRBD2|TRBJ2-1|NA
CATSRDRLAGGPRSEQFF
TGTGCCACCAGCAGAGATAGACTAGCGGGAGGGCCGAGGTCTGAGCAGTTCTTC